The 3 T cell receptor beta chains presented below share a single source sample, sequenced in a study of cytomegalovirus exposure and HLA in healthy donors. Primers included in the PCR were 60 Vbeta and 13 Jbeta primers. Clones were read by immunoSEQ multiplex PCR, and TCRdb kept only the in-frame ones, dropping some. In the table there are tens of thousands of clones, around 80% of which are singletons. Input material: PBMCs. These receptors all stem from a man aged 50-60 years in good health and CMV-seropositive.

The chain is built from TRBV27 and TRBJ1-2; no firm D call. Trimming pared 6 bases from V and 1 base from J, leaving 12 bases between. This CDR3 contains 14 residues. Germline V gene sequence: CDR1 MNHEY, CDR2 SMNVEV (reference sequence). The CDR3 loop reads CASRKLEGNYGYTF. The CDR3 nucleotides are TGTGCCAGCAGGAAATTGGAGGGTAACTATGGCTACACCTTC.

As to this clone: One end of the junction fails to match germline, which may point to a read error. The rearrangement links TRBV19 to TRBJ2-6; 7 nucleotides line up with TRBD2. The CDR3 loop spans 17 amino acids. The germline V gene encodes CDR1 LNHDA and CDR2 SQIVND (reference sequence). For the CDR3, the DNA is TGTGCCAGTAAAGCTCCCGGACTAGTGGGTGGGGCCAACGGCCTGACTTTC. Translating it yields CASKAPGLVGGANGLTF.

The chain recombines TRBV20-1 with TRBJ2-3; TRBD2 is a possible D gene (6 bases). This CDR3 is 11 amino acids long. Germline-derived CDR1 and CDR2 are DFQATT and SNEGSKA (reference sequence). The ends were cut back, 6 bases at V and 6 bases at J, with 10 bases in the middle. The CDR3 bases are TGCAGTGCCCTTCGGGAGGATACGCAGTATTTT. Its protein product is CSALREDTQYF.